This T cell receptor (beta chain) was sequenced in a study of control samples from healthy donors and cancer patients. Per germline, CDR1 DFQATT and CDR2 SNEGSKA (reference sequence). There are 14 residues in the CDR3. The ends were cut back, 3 bases at V and 0 bases at J, with 11 bases in the middle. Clones were sequenced by immunoSEQ multiplex PCR, and TCRdb holds only the in-frame ones, with some missing. The top ten hold around 1.3% of the sample, which has 75,000 to 100,000 clones, about 85% seen once. V is TRBV20-1 and J is TRBJ1-2, with unresolved D. Specimen: blood. The receptor was isolated from a woman aged 45 to 65 in good health. CDR3 in amino acids: CSASIRGANYGYTF. CDR3 in DNA: TGCAGTGCTAGTATTCGGGGAGCTAACTATGGCTACACCTTC.